Below are 18 T cell receptor beta chains sequenced from a single sample in a study of blood T cell repertoires in COVID-19. Measured with immunoSEQ multiplex PCR; TCRdb has only the in-frame clones, and not every one. The data show 200,000 or so clones, roughly 80% seen once. Material for sequencing was peripheral blood. These receptors were collected from a woman in her 70s with acute or convalescent COVID-19.

The rearrangement uses TRBV27 and TRBJ2-7; 12 nucleotides align to TRBD1. The CDR3 covers 13 residues. CDR1 MNHEY and CDR2 SMNVEV come from the germline V gene (reference sequence). The J segment lost 4 bases and the V segment lost 8 bases, leaving 3 bases of the junction unmatched. CDR3 in amino acids: CASRDRGPYEQYF. CDR3 DNA sequence: TGTGCCAGCCGGGACAGGGGGCCGTACGAGCAGTACTTC.

The V and J genes are TRBV19 and TRBJ1-4, with D unresolved. This CDR3 has 19 residues. Trimming stripped 0 bases from V and 0 bases from J, with 17 bases between. The germline V gene has CDR1 LNHDA and CDR2 SQIVND (reference sequence). CDR3 sequence reads: CASSIDPPSVSSTNEKLFF. The CDR3 DNA follows: TGTGCCAGTAGTATAGATCCTCCCTCAGTTTCCTCAACTAATGAAAAACTGTTTTTT.

This clone was detected a few times. The chain is built from TRBV19 and TRBJ2-1; 14 bases agree with TRBD2. CDR1 LNHDA and CDR2 SQIVND come from the germline V gene (reference sequence). This CDR3 has 16 residues. Trimming cost V 3 bases and J 8 bases; bases outside gene matches: 6. This CDR3 is CASSIWTSGGRDEQFF. The DNA for the CDR3 is TGTGCCAGTAGTATTTGGACTAGCGGGGGGCGGGATGAGCAGTTCTTC. Variable domain in full (rest from reference TRBV19 and TRBJ2-1): DGGITQSPKYLFRKEGQNVTLSCEQNLNHDAMYWYRQDPGQGLRLIYYSQIVNDFQKGDIAEGYSVSREKKESFPLTVTSAQKNPTAFYLCASSIWTSGGRDEQFFGPGTRLTVL.

The rearrangement joins TRBV9 to TRBJ2-1; 10 positions agree with TRBD2. J lost 4 bases, V lost 5 bases, and 12 bases had no gene match. CDR3 length: 17 amino acids. Germline-derived CDR1 and CDR2 are SGDLS and YYNGEE. CDR3 loop: CASRRTVTSGLYNEQFF. Here the CDR3 DNA reads TGTGCCAGCAGACGGACGGTGACTAGCGGGCTTTACAATGAGCAGTTCTTC.

The gene calls are TRBV6-1 and TRBJ2-3; TRBD2 matches at 9 bases. CDR3 length: 17 residues. Per germline, CDR1 MNHNS and CDR2 SASEGT. Trimming removed 0 bases from V and 2 bases from J; junction bases left unmatched: 6. This CDR3 is CASSEAAASGTTDTQYF. Here the CDR3 DNA reads TGTGCCAGCAGTGAAGCGGCGGCTAGCGGGACCACAGATACGCAGTATTTT.

The chain is built from TRBV9 and TRBJ2-2, with no clear D. The CDR3 length is 14 residues. Trimming stripped 4 bases from V and 0 bases from J, with 7 bases between. Germline V CDR1 and CDR2: SGDLS, YYNGEE. The CDR3: CASSPSANTGELFF. The CDR3, as DNA: TGTGCCAGCAGCCCCAGTGCGAACACCGGGGAGCTGTTTTTT.

The gene calls are TRBV5-1 and TRBJ2-7, with D possibly being TRBD2 (5 bases). The CDR3 length is 15 residues. V shed 4 bases and J shed 0 bases, with 14 bases lying between them. The germline V gene has CDR1 SGHRS and CDR2 YFSETQ. CDR3 protein: CASSPGSGNSYEQYF. DNA of the CDR3: TGCGCCAGCAGCCCCGGGTCGGGGAACTCCTACGAGCAGTACTTC.

V and J are TRBV19 and TRBJ2-3, with D possibly matching TRBD2 (5 bases). Germline V gene data show CDR1 as LNHDA and CDR2 as SQIVND (reference sequence). The germline V and J ends were trimmed by 7 bases and 2 bases, with 22 bases remaining between them. The CDR3 runs 17 residues. The CDR3 sequence is CASKGIRESTVTDTQYF. In DNA, the CDR3 is TGTGCCAGTAAAGGAATCCGGGAAAGTACCGTCACAGATACGCAGTATTTT. Variable domain in full (rest from reference TRBV19 and TRBJ2-3): DGGITQSPKYLFRKEGQNVTLSCEQNLNHDAMYWYRQDPGQGLRLIYYSQIVNDFQKGDIAEGYSVSREKKESFPLTVTSAQKNPTAFYLCASKGIRESTVTDTQYFGPGTRLTVL.

The V and J genes are TRBV2 and TRBJ1-4; TRBD1 matches 8 bases. The germline V gene encodes CDR1 SNHLY and CDR2 FYNNEI. Trimming at V came to 10 bases and at J to 4 bases, leaving 11 bases not matched to a gene. This CDR3 region has 15 residues. The DNA for the CDR3 is TGTGCCACCACACCCACAGGGGGTAATAATGAAAAACTGTTTTTT. Amino acids: CATTPTGGNNEKLFF.

The CDR3 DNA is TGTGCCAGCAGCAGGGACAGGTTTATGGAGCAGTACTTC. Translation: CASSRDRFMEQYF. The chain links TRBV5-4 to TRBJ2-7; the match to TRBD1 covers 8 bases. V lost 4 bases and J lost 7; bases outside the gene matches: 7. The CDR3 totals 13 residues. Germline values: CDR1 SGHNT, CDR2 YYREEE (reference sequence).

This clone was observed a few times. The CDR3 DNA sequence: TGTGCCAGCAGTGAAGGACAGTATGGCTACACCTTC. Its translation: CASSEGQYGYTF. This chain joins TRBV6-1 and TRBJ1-2; possibly TRBD1 for D (5 bases). CDR3 length: 12 amino acids. V was clipped by 1 base and J by 5 bases, with 5 bases between them. Germline CDR1 reads MNHNS; CDR2 reads SASEGT.

V gene TRBV18 combines with J gene TRBJ2-7, with 8 bases fitting TRBD2. CDR1 is KGHSH, CDR2 LQKENI, per germline. The CDR3 consists of 16 residues. Losses at the gene ends were 3 bases for V and 5 bases for J; bases not matched to a gene: 12. This chain's CDR3 is CASSPLLAGGGNEQYF. CDR3 nucleotide sequence: TGTGCCAGCTCACCGCTATTGGCGGGAGGAGGTAACGAGCAGTACTTC.

V and J are TRBV29-1 and TRBJ2-1, with TRBD2 identical over 10 bases. V shed 7 bases and J 7 bases; nucleotides not matched to a gene: 13. The V gene's germline CDR1 is SQVTM and CDR2 ANQGSEA. The CDR3 runs 15 residues. The CDR3 DNA sequence: TGCAGCGCTATAAACCCGGGACTAGCGTCGAATGAGCAGTTCTTC. Its protein product is CSAINPGLASNEQFF.

V gene TRBV10-3 combines with J gene TRBJ2-5; 13 nucleotides align to TRBD2. This CDR3 region has 18 residues. CDR1 ENHRY and CDR2 SYGVKD come from the germline V gene. The V gene end was trimmed by 6 bases and the J gene end by 0 bases; junction bases not matched to a gene: 10. The CDR3 spells CAIREPGLAGKNQETQYF. CDR3 nucleotides: TGTGCCATCAGGGAACCGGGACTAGCGGGAAAGAACCAAGAGACCCAGTACTTC.

This chain uses TRBV3-1 (or the pseudogene TRBV3-2) with TRBJ2-7, with 7 bases aligning to TRBD2. J was trimmed by 1 base and V by 1 base; bases with no gene match: 4. The CDR3 loop spans 15 amino acids. Germline CDR1 LGHDT, CDR2 YNNKEL (reference sequence). The CDR3 here is CASSQGASGSYEQYF. The CDR3 nucleotides are TGTGCCAGCAGCCAAGGTGCTAGCGGATCCTACGAGCAGTACTTC.

This sequence joins TRBV9 and TRBJ2-3; no clear D gene. The CDR3 totals 15 residues. V shed 0 bases and J shed 1 base, with 9 bases lying between them. The germline CDR1 and CDR2 sequences are SGDLS and YYNGEE. The CDR3 region has the DNA TGTGCCAGCAGCGTAGCTGGGCAGGGCACAGATACGCAGTATTTT. It specifies CASSVAGQGTDTQYF.

The V and J genes are TRBV6-9 and TRBJ2-3, with 8 bases lining up with TRBD2. V was pared by 9 bases and J by 0 bases, with 8 bases of the junction left unmatched. The CDR3 loop spans 15 amino acids. The germline V gene encodes CDR1 MNHGY and CDR2 SVAAGI. This CDR3 is CARNPGGASTDTQYF. The CDR3 DNA is TGTGCCAGGAACCCGGGGGGGGCGAGCACAGATACGCAGTATTTT.

This clone was recorded a few times. The chain combines TRBV11-2 with TRBJ2-2, with D possibly being TRBD1 (6 bases). In germline, CDR1 is SGHAT, CDR2 FQNNGV. This CDR3 is 15 amino acids long. Trimming cost V 4 bases and J 5 bases, with 14 bases left between them. CDR3 DNA: TGTGCCAGCAGCTCCCAGGGTAGGGGGACCGGGGAGCTGTTTTTT. Its protein is CASSSQGRGTGELFF.